A single sample is the source of the 15 T cell receptor beta chains below, sequenced in a study of Graves' ophthalmopathy and Graves' hyperthyroidism. CDR3 regions of TCR beta were amplified from RNA transcripts. HTBI primers served in a first-round RT-PCR, which a second-round multiplex PCR followed. In TCRdb, the multiplex PCR reads were re-called with MiXCR into one record per CDR3 protein. The sample holds around 600,000 distinct CDR3 sequences, about 41% seen once. The sequenced sample consisted of peripheral blood. These receptors originate from an adult man with Graves' ophthalmopathy.

The table lists this clonotype with a few counts. This chain links TRBV4-3 with TRBJ2-6, with D possibly matching TRBD2 (5 bases). V was cut by 0 bases and J by 0 bases, with 12 bases left in between. CDR1 LGHNA and CDR2 YSLEER come from the germline V gene. The CDR3 totals 18 residues. The chain's CDR3 is CASSQDRQRVSGANVLTF. CDR3 nucleotides: TGCGCCAGCAGCCAAGACAGGCAGAGGGTCTCTGGGGCCAACGTCCTGACTTTC.

Regarding this clonotype: Its ends do not fully match the called genes, so a read error is possible. CDR3 protein: CASGVGGWAAYEQYF. In nucleotides, the CDR3 is TGTGCCAGCGGCGTAGGAGGCTGGGCAGCCTACGAGCAGTACTTC. This chain connects TRBV9 to TRBJ2-7, with a tentative D call TRBD2 (5 bases). Per the germline V gene, CDR1 is SGDLS and CDR2 is YYNGEE. The length of the CDR3 is 15 residues.

This clonotype was seen many times. This chain uses TRBV2 with TRBJ1-4; 10 nucleotides align to TRBD1. Germline V gives CDR1 SNHLY, CDR2 FYNNEI. Losses at the gene ends were 8 bases for V and 6 bases for J; bases not matched to a gene: 9. The CDR3 extends over 15 amino acids. CDR3 coding DNA: TGTGCCAGCCTCGGACCCGGGACAGGGGATGAAAAACTGTTTTTT. Amino acid sequence: CASLGPGTGDEKLFF.

This clonotype was picked up one time. V gene TRBV7-9 combines with J gene TRBJ2-2; D possibly corresponds to TRBD2 (6 bases). Germline V gene data show CDR1 as SEHNR and CDR2 as FQNEAQ (reference sequence). The CDR3 is 16 amino acids. Trimming cost V 4 bases and J 3 bases, with 15 bases left between them. The CDR3 sequence: CASSSTGTPDTGELFF. Here the CDR3 DNA reads TGTGCCAGCAGCTCGACCGGGACTCCCGACACCGGGGAGCTGTTTTTT.

About this clonotype: Being one base from a much bigger clone, this may be a read error. The rearrangement links TRBV5-6 to TRBJ1-1, with D hard to call. The CDR3 totals 14 residues. CDR1 SGHDT and CDR2 YYEEEE come from the germline V gene. The CDR3 loop is CANSFGNMNTEAFF. The CDR3 region has the DNA TGTGCCAACAGCTTCGGAAATATGAACACTGAAGCTTTCTTT.

Turning to this clonotype: Lacking the conserved final phenylalanine or tryptophan, this CDR3 likely reflects a read error. The chain is built from TRBV4-1 and TRBJ1-2; D may be TRBD1 (5 bases). This CDR3 has 15 residues. V shed 0 bases and J shed 6 bases, with 14 bases lying between them. The germline CDR1 and CDR2 sequences are MGHRA and YSYEKL. The CDR3 sequence: CASSQDERGGDGYTL. In nucleotides, the CDR3 is TGCGCCAGCAGCCAAGATGAGAGGGGCGGCGATGGCTACACCCTC.

This clonotype has a count of ten or more. At one end, the junction sequence differs from germline, possibly due to a read error. The gene calls are TRBV10-3 and TRBJ1-1; D gene ambiguous. The CDR3 spans 13 residues. CDR1 is ENHRY, CDR2 SYGVKD, per germline. CDR3 sequence reads: CASSYLMNTEAFF. The CDR3 nucleotides are TGTGCCAGCAGTTATCTTATGAACACTGAAGCTTTCTTT.

This clonotype was seen many times. The J gene is TRBJ1-2, the V gene TRBV20-1, with D uncertain. The CDR3 length is 12 residues. Trimming took off 3 bases at V and 8 bases at J, with 13 bases between the two ends. Germline V gene data show CDR1 as DFQATT and CDR2 as SNEGSKA (reference sequence). The CDR3 sequence: CSASGGGQGYTF. The CDR3 DNA is TGCAGTGCTAGCGGCGGAGGCCAGGGCTACACCTTC.

Regarding this clonotype: Germline is not matched at one junction end, which may reflect a read error. The chain recombines TRBV9 with TRBJ1-1, with 11 bases aligning to TRBD1. CDR3 length: 15 residues. Germline-derived CDR1 and CDR2 are SGDLS and YYNGEE. The CDR3 DNA sequence: TGTGCCGGCAGCGTAGAGGGGACAGGGGGAACTGAAGCTTTCTTT. Protein: CAGSVEGTGGTEAFF.

Ten or more counts support this clonotype. This rearrangement joins TRBV24-1 to TRBJ1-2; TRBD1 aligns across 8 bases. Trimming removed 6 bases from V and 4 bases from J; junction bases left unmatched: 6. The CDR3 has 14 residues. Germline V gene sequence: CDR1 KGHDR, CDR2 SFDVKD. The CDR3 region has the DNA TGTGCCACCAGTCAACCCGGACAGGGCTATGGCTACACCTTC. It codes for CATSQPGQGYGYTF.

This clonotype was seen many times. This sequence joins TRBV12-3 or TRBV12-4 and TRBJ1-1; no clear D gene. This CDR3 region has 12 residues. The germline V and J ends were trimmed by 7 bases and 1 base, with 7 bases remaining between them. The CDR3 loop is CASTFWNTEAFF. The DNA for the CDR3 is TGTGCCAGCACCTTTTGGAACACTGAAGCTTTCTTT.

The V call is TRBV6-2 or TRBV6-3, the J call TRBJ2-5; D is unresolved. This CDR3 region has 13 residues. V shed 7 bases and J shed 7 bases, with 16 bases lying between them. Germline CDR1 reads MNHEY; CDR2 reads SVGEGT. The CDR3 loop reads CASTYSPSGTQYF. The CDR3 DNA reads TGTGCCAGCACCTACTCCCCGTCGGGGACCCAGTACTTC.

The chain links TRBV7-9 to TRBJ2-2; D tentatively reads TRBD1 or TRBD2 (5 bases each). There are 15 residues in the CDR3. With 5 bases removed from V and 4 bases from J, the gap between germline ends came to 14 bases. CDR1 is SEHNR and CDR2 is FQNEAQ in the germline V gene (reference sequence). CDR3 DNA sequence: TGTGCCAGCAGCGTAGAGGGGCTCTCCACCGGGGAGCTGTTTTTT. Translating it yields CASSVEGLSTGELFF.

The V gene is TRBV12-3 or TRBV12-4, the J gene TRBJ2-7; D ambiguous. The CDR3 has 19 amino acids. CDR3 in amino acids: CASGLVQFVGVRRPYEQYF. CDR3 nucleotide sequence: TGTGCTAGTGGTTTGGTACAATTCGTTGGTGTCAGGCGGCCCTACGAGCAGTACTTC.

V and J are TRBV15 and TRBJ1-2, with TRBD1 identical over 7 bases. Germline CDR1 reads LNHNV; CDR2 reads YYDKDF (reference sequence). Unmatched junction bases numbered 8, after V lost 3 bases and J lost 4 bases. The CDR3 is made up of 15 amino acids. The DNA for the CDR3 is TGTGCCACCAGCAGCCAAGGGGGCGCGAGCTATGGCTACACCTTC. This codes for CATSSQGGASYGYTF.